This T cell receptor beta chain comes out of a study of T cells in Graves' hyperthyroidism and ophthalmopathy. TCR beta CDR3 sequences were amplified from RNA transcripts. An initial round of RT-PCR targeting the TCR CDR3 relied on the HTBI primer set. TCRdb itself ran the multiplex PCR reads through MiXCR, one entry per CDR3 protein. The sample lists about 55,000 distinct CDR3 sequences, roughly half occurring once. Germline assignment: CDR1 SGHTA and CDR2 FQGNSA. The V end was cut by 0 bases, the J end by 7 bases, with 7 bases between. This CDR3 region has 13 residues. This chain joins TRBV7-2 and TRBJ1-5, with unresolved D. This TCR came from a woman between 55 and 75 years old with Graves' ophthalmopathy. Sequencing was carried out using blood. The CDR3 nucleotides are TGTGCCAGCAGCTTAGCAGGGTACCAGCCCCAGCATTTT. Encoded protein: CASSLAGYQPQHF. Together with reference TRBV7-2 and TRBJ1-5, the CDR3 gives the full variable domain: GAGVSQSPSNKVTEKGKDVELRCDPISGHTALYWYRQSLGQGLEFLIYFQGNSAPDKSGLPSDRFSAERTGGSVSTLTIQRTQQEDSAVYLCASSLAGYQPQHFGDGTRLSIL.